This is a list of T cell receptor beta chains from one sample in a study of blood T cells in healthy people across ages. TCRdb reanalysed the 5' RACE reads using MiXCR and keeps one entry per CDR3 protein. This sample carries roughly 560,000 distinct CDR3 sequences, 20% to 30% of them seen once, and the ten largest clones take just under 9%. These data are also associated with another study on T cells of mothers and their children.

The source material was blood. Receptors were obtained from a boy younger than 18 in good health. Both conserved end residues are part of each CDR3. Fields, in order: clone size, D gene, J gene, V gene, CDR3 DNA, CDR3 protein. D genes are given only for firm matches. Size values are once, few and many counts, or a class for expanded clones, and some rows have none.

clone_size: -
d_call: TRBD2
j_call: TRBJ2-5
v_call: TRBV6-5
cdr3_nt: TGCGCCAGCAGCCCGAAAAGGCTAGCGGCCCGCTGGGAGCAGTACTTC
cdr3_aa: CASSPKRLAARWEQYF

clone_size: -
d_call: -
j_call: TRBJ1-1
v_call: TRBV20-1
cdr3_nt: TGCAGTGCTAGAGATGGGGTGACCCAAACAAAGAACACTGAAGCTTTCTTT
cdr3_aa: CSARDGVTQTKNTEAFF

clone_size: -
d_call: TRBD2
j_call: TRBJ2-7
v_call: TRBV18
cdr3_nt: TGTGCCAGCTCACCACCGAGCCTAGCGGGAGAGTTCAACGAGCAGTACTTC
cdr3_aa: CASSPPSLAGEFNEQYF

clone_size: -
d_call: -
j_call: TRBJ2-3
v_call: TRBV24-1
cdr3_nt: TGTGCCACCAGTCCGGGGGCGCGGACAGATACGCAGTATTTT
cdr3_aa: CATSPGARTDTQYF

clone_size: -
d_call: -
j_call: TRBJ2-5
v_call: TRBV6-5
cdr3_nt: TGTGCCAGCAGTTATGGACCCCGGGTGTGGCAGTACTTC
cdr3_aa: CASSYGPRVWQYF

clone_size: -
d_call: -
j_call: TRBJ2-2
v_call: TRBV28
cdr3_nt: TGTGCCAGCAGCATGGGACGCATCAAGTCGTACACCGGGGAGCTGTTTTTT
cdr3_aa: CASSMGRIKSYTGELFF

clone_size: few
d_call: TRBD2
j_call: TRBJ2-7
v_call: TRBV6-5
cdr3_nt: TGTGCCAGCAGTTCGAGGGGGCTAGCGGGAGTGTACGAGCAGTACTTC
cdr3_aa: CASSSRGLAGVYEQYF

clone_size: few
d_call: -
j_call: TRBJ2-7
v_call: TRBV20-1
cdr3_nt: TGCAGTGCTAGTCCCGGGGGCCTTATGAACGAGCAGTACTTC
cdr3_aa: CSASPGGLMNEQYF

clone_size: -
d_call: TRBD2
j_call: TRBJ2-7
v_call: TRBV12-3/TRBV12-4
cdr3_nt: TGTGCCAGCAGTTTTAGCGGGAGATCGTCCTACGAGCAGTACTTC
cdr3_aa: CASSFSGRSSYEQYF

clone_size: few
d_call: TRBD1
j_call: TRBJ1-5
v_call: TRBV28
cdr3_nt: TGTGCCAGCCGGACAGGGGGCTATCAGCCCCAGCATTTT
cdr3_aa: CASRTGGYQPQHF

clone_size: -
d_call: -
j_call: TRBJ1-4
v_call: TRBV12-3/TRBV12-4
cdr3_nt: TGTGCCAGCAGCCGCCGGGACCCCGAAAAACTGTTTTTT
cdr3_aa: CASSRRDPEKLFF

clone_size: few
d_call: TRBD1
j_call: TRBJ1-6
v_call: TRBV20-1
cdr3_nt: TGCAGTGCTAACCGGGGACAGGAACCATATAATTCACCCCTCCACTTT
cdr3_aa: CSANRGQEPYNSPLHF

clone_size: -
d_call: TRBD1
j_call: TRBJ1-2
v_call: TRBV7-2
cdr3_nt: TGTGCCAGCAGCGCCGGCGGGACAGGGTCTAACTATGGCTACACCTTC
cdr3_aa: CASSAGGTGSNYGYTF

clone_size: many
d_call: TRBD1
j_call: TRBJ1-4
v_call: TRBV7-9
cdr3_nt: TGTGCCAGCAGCCCCGGGACAGGGAATGAAAAACTGTTTTTT
cdr3_aa: CASSPGTGNEKLFF

clone_size: few
d_call: -
j_call: TRBJ2-5
v_call: TRBV7-9
cdr3_nt: TGTGCCAGCAGCTCCGACCTAAAAGAGACCCAGTACTTC
cdr3_aa: CASSSDLKETQYF

clone_size: few
d_call: TRBD1
j_call: TRBJ1-3
v_call: TRBV3-1
cdr3_nt: TGTGCCAGCAGCCGTTTCTCACAGGGGACTGGAAACACCATATATTTT
cdr3_aa: CASSRFSQGTGNTIYF

clone_size: many
d_call: -
j_call: TRBJ1-3
v_call: TRBV9
cdr3_nt: TGTGCCAGCCGAAACCCGACTGGAAACACCATATATTTT
cdr3_aa: CASRNPTGNTIYF

clone_size: -
d_call: TRBD2
j_call: TRBJ2-7
v_call: TRBV28
cdr3_nt: TGTGCCAGCAGTCTCTCCCTACTAGCGGGAGGTTACGAGCAGTACTTC
cdr3_aa: CASSLSLLAGGYEQYF

clone_size: -
d_call: TRBD2
j_call: TRBJ2-1
v_call: TRBV20-1
cdr3_nt: TGCAGTGCTAGAGCTCCTAGCGGGAACATCTACAATGAGCAGTTCTTC
cdr3_aa: CSARAPSGNIYNEQFF

clone_size: few
d_call: TRBD2
j_call: TRBJ2-7
v_call: TRBV7-2
cdr3_nt: TGTGCCAGCAGCCCCCTAGCGGAATCGTACGAGCAGTACTTC
cdr3_aa: CASSPLAESYEQYF

clone_size: -
d_call: TRBD1
j_call: TRBJ2-7
v_call: TRBV12-3/TRBV12-4
cdr3_nt: TGTGCCAGCAGTTTAGGGCAGGGGGCAATCTACGAGCAGTACTTC
cdr3_aa: CASSLGQGAIYEQYF

clone_size: few
d_call: -
j_call: TRBJ1-2
v_call: TRBV19
cdr3_nt: TGTGCCAGGTGGCAGGGCCACTATGGCTACACCTTC
cdr3_aa: CARWQGHYGYTF

clone_size: many
d_call: TRBD1
j_call: TRBJ2-7
v_call: TRBV4-3
cdr3_nt: TGCGCCAGCAGCCAAGGGACAGGGACCTACGAGCAGTACTTC
cdr3_aa: CASSQGTGTYEQYF

clone_size: -
d_call: -
j_call: TRBJ1-1
v_call: TRBV19
cdr3_nt: TGTGCCAGTAGTATAGGGGAAGTGAACACTGAAGCTTTCTTT
cdr3_aa: CASSIGEVNTEAFF

clone_size: few
d_call: TRBD2
j_call: TRBJ2-7
v_call: TRBV7-2
cdr3_nt: TGTGCCAGCAGCCCTAAGCGGGGCGCCGACGAGCAGTACTTC
cdr3_aa: CASSPKRGADEQYF

clone_size: -
d_call: TRBD1
j_call: TRBJ2-4
v_call: TRBV18
cdr3_nt: TGTGCCAGCTCACGAGGGCCCAGCTTAGGGGGCCTAGCCAAAAACATTCAGTACTTC
cdr3_aa: CASSRGPSLGGLAKNIQYF

clone_size: few
d_call: TRBD2
j_call: TRBJ2-1
v_call: TRBV7-2
cdr3_nt: TGTGCCAGCAGCTCAGTAACTAGCGGGGGTGGTGAGCAGTTCTTC
cdr3_aa: CASSSVTSGGGEQFF

clone_size: few
d_call: TRBD1
j_call: TRBJ2-5
v_call: TRBV7-8
cdr3_nt: TGTGCCAGCAGCCCCTACAGGGGGCTGGAGACCCAGTACTTC
cdr3_aa: CASSPYRGLETQYF

clone_size: -
d_call: TRBD2
j_call: TRBJ2-7
v_call: TRBV4-1
cdr3_nt: TGCGCCAGCAGCCAAGAACTGGCGGGAGCCCCTTACGAGCAGTACTTC
cdr3_aa: CASSQELAGAPYEQYF

clone_size: few
d_call: -
j_call: TRBJ2-3
v_call: TRBV18
cdr3_nt: TGTGCCAGCTCAGCACCGGGGACAGATACGCAGTATTTT
cdr3_aa: CASSAPGTDTQYF

clone_size: -
d_call: -
j_call: TRBJ2-1
v_call: TRBV27
cdr3_nt: TGTGCCAGCAAACAGGTATACAGGTTTATGACGGATGAGCAGTTCTTC
cdr3_aa: CASKQVYRFMTDEQFF